Reported below is one TCR beta chain. Its target is not known. Using the 5' RACE reads, TCRdb records one entry per CDR3 protein without DNA. The sample table sets out nearly 450,000 distinct CDR3 sequences. This entry is derived from a study of monozygotic twins with inflammatory bowel disease. Study-wide points: Immunosuppressive treatments were not uniform, and this may have added variability to patient repertoires.

The clonotype originates from a human donor with ulcerative colitis or Crohn's disease, or a healthy co-twin of an affected twin (not recorded which). Sequenced material: blood.

The CDR3 sequence: CASSPSGYAEAFF. The V and J genes are TRBV4-3 and TRBJ1-1. Germline V gene sequence: CDR1 LGHNA, CDR2 YSLEER. The length of the CDR3 is 13 residues.